These T cell receptor beta chains were read from a single sample in a study of blood T cell repertoires in COVID-19. Profiled with immunoSEQ multiplex PCR; TCRdb holds only in-frame clones, not every one. The profile shows around 67,000 clones, more than 75% of them singletons. Material: peripheral blood. These TCRs come from a man over 45 with active COVID-19. Each CDR3 is given with its conserved first and last residue. A D gene is named only where the DNA matches it firmly. Size is omitted from some rows. Given values are once, few, many or a class for expanded clones.

J gene | D gene | clone size | V gene | CDR3 protein | CDR3 DNA
TRBJ1-4 | - | - | TRBV28 | CASSLGGGEKLFF | TGTGCCAGCAGTTTAGGGGGCGGTGAAAAACTGTTTTTT
TRBJ2-3 | TRBD2 | - | TRBV18 | CASSPPRRTSGRASADTQYF | TGTGCCAGCTCACCTCCGAGGCGGACTAGCGGGAGGGCCTCGGCGGATACGCAGTATTTT
TRBJ1-3 | TRBD1 | - | TRBV27 | CASSLLGQGAAGNTIYF | TGTGCCAGCAGTCTCCTCGGACAGGGGGCGGCTGGAAACACCATATATTTT
TRBJ2-1 | TRBD2 | - | TRBV3-1/TRBV3-2 | CASSPRLAGGHNEQFF | TGTGCCAGCAGCCCTAGACTAGCGGGGGGGCACAATGAGCAGTTCTTC
TRBJ1-1 | TRBD1 | - | TRBV19 | CASCRTGTEAFF | TGTGCCAGTTGCCGGACAGGCACTGAAGCTTTCTTT
TRBJ1-3 | - | - | TRBV6-6 | CASSFPQGFGGNTIYF | TGTGCCAGCAGTTTCCCCCAGGGCTTCGGTGGAAACACCATATATTTT
TRBJ1-6 | TRBD1 | - | TRBV28 | CASRIGQGHNSPLHF | TGTGCCAGCAGAATCGGACAGGGCCATAATTCACCCCTCCACTTT
TRBJ2-1 | - | - | TRBV4-2 | CASSHHGRGSTNEQFF | TGTGCCAGCAGCCACCATGGGCGGGGAAGTACGAATGAGCAGTTCTTC
TRBJ1-2 | - | - | TRBV28 | CASSLGVRGSGYTF | TGTGCCAGCAGTTTAGGGGTAAGGGGTTCTGGCTACACCTTC
TRBJ2-1 | - | - | TRBV29-1 | CSVEYDRYNEQFF | TGCAGCGTTGAATACGACAGATACAATGAGCAGTTCTTC
TRBJ2-7 | - | - | TRBV5-6 | CASSPRGQGYTSYEQYF | TGTGCCAGCAGCCCGAGAGGCCAGGGATATACCTCCTACGAGCAGTACTTC
TRBJ1-4 | TRBD1 | - | TRBV7-9 | CASSRTGNSIYEKLFF | TGTGCCAGCAGCCGGACAGGGAATTCAATATATGAAAAACTGTTTTTT
TRBJ2-3 | - | - | TRBV4-3 | CASSRGWSGTDTQYF | TGCGCCAGCAGCCGCGGGTGGTCTGGGACAGATACGCAGTATTTT
TRBJ2-4 | - | - | TRBV5-1 | CASSLARGLDIQYF | TGCGCCAGCAGCTTGGCCCGGGGACTGGACATTCAGTACTTC
TRBJ1-2 | - | - | TRBV4-2 | CASSQAPGRNPAPYTF | TGTGCCAGCAGCCAAGCGCCAGGCAGGAACCCAGCCCCCTACACCTTC
TRBJ1-1 | - | - | TRBV7-8 | CASSLGGRANTEAFF | TGTGCCAGCAGCTTAGGGGGCAGAGCGAACACTGAAGCTTTCTTT
TRBJ1-1 | - | once | TRBV28 | CASSPGVNTEAFF | TGTGCCAGCAGTCCAGGGGTGAACACTGAAGCTTTCTTT
TRBJ1-6 | - | - | TRBV30 | CAWSVLGRAGGSPLHF | TGTGCCTGGAGTGTACTCGGCAGGGCTGGTGGTTCACCCCTCCACTTT
TRBJ2-1 | - | - | TRBV24-1 | CATSPGGFYNEQFF | TGTGCCACCTCACCGGGGGGCTTTTACAATGAGCAGTTCTTC
TRBJ2-1 | TRBD2 | - | TRBV5-1 | CASSLGLAGGLYNEQFF | TGCGCCAGCAGCTTGGGACTAGCGGGGGGCCTCTACAATGAGCAGTTCTTC
TRBJ2-3 | - | once | TRBV29-1 | CSADNGGDTQYF | TGCAGCGCCGACAATGGTGGAGATACGCAGTATTTT
TRBJ2-7 | - | - | TRBV3-1/TRBV3-2 | CASSQVRRKSDYEQYF | TGTGCCAGCAGCCAAGTAAGGCGGAAATCGGACTACGAGCAGTACTTC
TRBJ2-1 | TRBD1 | - | TRBV6-5 | CASSLGDRDEQFF | TGTGCCAGCAGTCTAGGTGACAGGGATGAGCAGTTCTTC
TRBJ1-1 | TRBD1 | - | TRBV10-3 | CAISDPGTGVAGNTEAFF | TGTGCCATCAGTGACCCGGGGACAGGGGTTGCGGGGAACACTGAAGCTTTCTTT
TRBJ1-1 | - | once | TRBV5-1 | CASSSRGKGNTEAFF | TGCGCCAGCAGCTCAAGGGGGAAGGGGAACACTGAAGCTTTCTTT
TRBJ2-7 | - | - | TRBV18 | CASSLDQGGEQYF | TGTGCCAGCTCACTCGATCAAGGGGGCGAGCAGTACTTC
TRBJ1-4 | - | - | TRBV29-1 | CSVTVANEKLFF | TGCAGCGTGACAGTAGCTAATGAAAAACTGTTTTTT
TRBJ2-7 | TRBD1 | - | TRBV7-9 | CASSLGVTGFLYEQYF | TGTGCCAGCAGCTTAGGTGTGACAGGGTTCCTCTACGAGCAGTACTTC
TRBJ2-5 | - | - | TRBV7-6 | CASSLGVPGPVETQYF | TGTGCCAGCAGCTTAGGGGTTCCAGGGCCGGTCGAGACCCAGTACTTC
TRBJ1-1 | - | - | TRBV5-6 | CASSVEPVEAFF | TGTGCCAGCAGCGTAGAACCGGTTGAAGCTTTCTTT
TRBJ2-5 | TRBD2 | - | TRBV7-2 | CASSSSGKSTQYF | TGTGCCAGCAGCTCTAGCGGGAAATCAACCCAGTACTTC
TRBJ2-7 | - | - | TRBV3-1/TRBV3-2 | CASSQDTYEQYF | TGTGCCAGCAGCCAAGATACCTACGAGCAGTACTTC
TRBJ2-7 | TRBD1 | - | TRBV6-1 | CASSEKLGQSYEQYF | TGTGCCAGCAGTGAGAAGTTGGGACAGTCCTACGAGCAGTACTTC
TRBJ2-7 | - | - | TRBV6-5 | CASRVRGPYEQYF | TGTGCCAGCAGGGTTCGAGGCCCGTACGAGCAGTACTTC
TRBJ2-6 | - | - | TRBV7-2 | CASSRSSGANVLTF | TGTGCCAGCAGCCGGTCCTCTGGGGCCAACGTCCTGACTTTC
TRBJ2-1 | TRBD2 | once | TRBV7-2 | CASSLSGSGSYNEQFF | TGTGCCAGCAGCCTTAGCGGGAGCGGGTCCTACAATGAGCAGTTCTTC
TRBJ2-3 | - | - | TRBV3-1/TRBV3-2 | CASSQDLGLDTQYF | TGTGCCAGCAGCCAAGATCTGGGACTAGATACGCAGTATTTT
TRBJ2-4 | - | - | TRBV27 | CASSIGSAKNIQYF | TGTGCCAGCAGTATCGGGAGCGCCAAAAACATTCAGTACTTC
TRBJ2-7 | TRBD2 | - | TRBV7-9 | CASSLLAGVSSEQYF | TGTGCCAGCAGCTTACTAGCGGGAGTAAGTTCCGAGCAGTACTTC
TRBJ2-1 | - | - | TRBV27 | CASSLLTGEQFF | TGTGCCAGCAGTTTATTAACCGGTGAGCAGTTCTTC